The 15 T cell receptor beta chains listed next were all sequenced from one sample in a study of T-cell reconstitution after alpha-beta-depleted transplantation in children. Preparing the TCRbeta library involved the use of unique molecular identifiers. In TCRdb, the PCR reads were re-called with MiXCR into one record per CDR3 protein. The repertoire holds 100,000 or so distinct CDR3 sequences, with 12% as singletons. The material sequenced was PBMCs from the stem cell graft donor, taken from the stem cell graft. These receptors were taken from a human donor who donated a stem cell graft to a child with inherited bone marrow failure.

Ten or more counts support this clonotype. J is TRBJ2-3 and V is TRBV9; D remains unclear. V gave up 0 bases and J gave up 8 bases, with 13 bases separating them. From germline, CDR1 is SGDLS and CDR2 YYNGEE. The CDR3 totals 14 residues. CDR3 loop: CASSVGTGWGTQYF. In DNA form, the CDR3 reads TGTGCCAGCAGCGTAGGGACCGGTTGGGGTACGCAGTATTTT. The full variable domain, rest sourced from reference TRBV9 and TRBJ2-3, is DSGVTQTPKHLITATGQRVTLRCSPRSGDLSVYWYQQSLDQGLQFLIQYYNGEERAKGNILERFSAQQFPDLHSELNLSSLELGDSALYFCASSVGTGWGTQYFGPGTRLTVL.

This clonotype was recorded at least ten times. The chain combines TRBV18 with TRBJ2-7; 7 bases agree with TRBD1. With V trimmed by 6 bases and J by 2 bases, 10 bases remained unmatched. This CDR3 region has 15 residues. Germline V gene data show CDR1 as KGHSH and CDR2 as LQKENI. The chain's CDR3 is CASSLTGTAPYEQYF. The DNA for the CDR3 is TGTGCCAGCTCCCTTACCGGGACAGCCCCCTACGAGCAGTACTTC.

This clonotype was seen at least ten times. V usage is TRBV5-1 and J usage is TRBJ2-7, with a weak D call TRBD2 (6 bases). The V gene's germline CDR1 is SGHRS and CDR2 YFSETQ. Trimming removed 4 bases from V and 1 base from J, with 12 bases in between. The CDR3 spans 14 residues. As DNA, the CDR3 is TGCGCCAGCAGCCCGGGGGACTCATCCTACGAGCAGTACTTC. Translated: CASSPGDSSYEQYF.

This clonotype was observed a few times. A much larger clone sits a single nucleotide away, making a read error possible. This chain connects TRBV7-2 to TRBJ2-3; D is unresolved. V shed 3 bases and J shed 1 base, with 8 bases lying between them. The CDR3 is 14 amino acids. The germline V gene has CDR1 SGHTA and CDR2 FQGNSA. The CDR3 spells CASSLEMGTDTQYF. In DNA form, the CDR3 reads TGTGCCAGCAGCTTGGAAATGGGCACAGATACGCAGTATTTT.

This clonotype was observed many times. The chain combines TRBV4-3 with TRBJ1-5, with unresolved D. This CDR3 region has 13 residues. V lost 0 bases and J lost 7, with 7 bases in between. Germline-derived CDR1 and CDR2 are LGHNA and YSLEER. This CDR3 reads CASSQDPRQPQHF. The DNA for the CDR3 is TGCGCCAGCAGCCAAGACCCAAGACAGCCCCAGCATTTT.

This clonotype was recorded many times. The chain links TRBV11-2 to TRBJ2-7; D uncertain. CDR1 is SGHAT, CDR2 FQNNGV, per germline. The CDR3 contains 12 residues. V gave up 2 bases and J gave up 6 bases, with 8 bases separating them. Here the CDR3 reads CASSLSGPEQYF. For the CDR3, the DNA is TGTGCCAGCAGCTTATCAGGTCCCGAGCAGTACTTC.

The chain combines TRBV19 with TRBJ2-7; 9 nucleotides agree with TRBD1. V was pared by 5 bases and J by 0 bases, with 5 bases of the junction left unmatched. The CDR3 runs to 15 residues. Germline CDR1 is LNHDA and CDR2 is SQIVND (reference sequence). The chain's CDR3 is CASSVGQGISYEQYF. The CDR3 DNA follows: TGTGCCAGTAGTGTCGGACAGGGGATCTCCTACGAGCAGTACTTC. Combining the CDR3 with reference TRBV19 and TRBJ2-7 gives the whole variable domain DGGITQSPKYLFRKEGQNVTLSCEQNLNHDAMYWYRQDPGQGLRLIYYSQIVNDFQKGDIAEGYSVSREKKESFPLTVTSAQKNPTAFYLCASSVGQGISYEQYFGPGTRLTVT.

This clonotype was recorded at least ten times. The chain combines TRBV4-1 with TRBJ2-1, with a weak D call TRBD2 (6 bases). Germline CDR1 MGHRA, CDR2 YSYEKL. The ends were cut back, 5 bases at V and 7 bases at J, with 18 bases in the middle. The CDR3 covers 15 residues. The CDR3 loop is CASSNPGTVLNEQFF. Written as DNA, the CDR3 is TGCGCCAGCAGCAATCCCGGGACTGTTTTAAATGAGCAGTTCTTC.

The chain has TRBV6-5 and TRBJ2-3; the match to TRBD1 covers 8 bases. Germline trimming cut 3 bases from V and 5 bases from J; bases unmatched to any gene: 1. Germline assignment: CDR1 MNHEY and CDR2 SVGAGI. The CDR3 sequence is 13 residues long. The CDR3 is CASSYGTGDTQYF. DNA for the CDR3: TGTGCCAGCAGTTATGGGACAGGAGATACGCAGTATTTT.

This clonotype was recorded many times. V gene TRBV5-5 combines with J gene TRBJ1-4; D is possibly TRBD1 (5 bases). The CDR3 spans 14 residues. The ends were cut back, 2 bases at V and 7 bases at J, with 12 bases in the middle. Germline V lookup: CDR1 SGHKS, CDR2 YYEKEE (reference sequence). The CDR3 loop is CASSLDMGGEKLFF. Written as DNA, the CDR3 is TGTGCCAGCAGCTTAGACATGGGGGGTGAAAAACTGTTTTTT.

This clonotype was seen ten or more times. This chain connects TRBV4-3 to TRBJ1-2; a possible D gene is TRBD1 (5 bases). The germline V gene has CDR1 LGHNA and CDR2 YSLEER. The CDR3 has 14 amino acids. V gave up 0 bases and J gave up 4 bases, with 9 bases separating them. CDR3 sequence (DNA): TGCGCCAGCAGCCAAGATCGGGGGGGCTATGGCTACACCTTC. Its translation is CASSQDRGGYGYTF.

This clonotype was seen a few times. The chain employs TRBV10-2 and TRBJ2-1; 12 nucleotides line up with TRBD2. This CDR3 region has 13 residues. Germline V gene sequence: CDR1 WSHSY, CDR2 SAAADI. V trimming: 6 bases; J trimming: 9 bases; junction bases outside the gene matches: 3. This CDR3 reads CASRTSGSVEQFF. The CDR3, as DNA: TGCGCCAGCAGGACTAGCGGGAGTGTTGAGCAGTTCTTC.

The chain has TRBV7-9 and TRBJ1-1, with D uncertain. CDR3 length equals 12 residues. Trimming removed 1 base from V and 7 bases from J, with 7 bases in between. The V gene's germline CDR1 is SEHNR and CDR2 FQNEAQ (reference sequence). CDR3 loop: CASSLGQFEAFF. CDR3 in DNA: TGTGCCAGCAGCTTAGGTCAGTTTGAAGCTTTCTTT.

The chain recombines TRBV7-9 with TRBJ2-5; D might be TRBD1 (5 bases). CDR1 and CDR2 from the germline V gene are SEHNR and FQNEAQ (reference sequence). The CDR3 loop spans 13 amino acids. V was clipped by 2 bases and J by 5 bases, with 9 bases between them. CDR3 region: CASSLRGLETQYF. For the CDR3, the DNA is TGTGCCAGCAGCTTAAGGGGTCTGGAGACCCAGTACTTC.

The V and J genes are TRBV5-4 and TRBJ1-5; D may be TRBD1 (5 bases). Germline V CDR1 and CDR2: SGHNT, YYREEE (reference sequence). V gave up 5 bases and J gave up 7 bases, with 16 bases separating them. This CDR3 has 14 amino acids. The CDR3 DNA follows: TGTGCCAGCAGTATGGGGGGTGGCGAACAGCCCCAGCATTTT. It encodes CASSMGGGEQPQHF.